One T cell receptor (beta chain) is described in this entry. Its target is unknown. There are 13 residues in the CDR3. Time point: pre-reinfection, 55 to 20 weeks before reinfection detection. Sorted cells were sequenced directly ex vivo without any in vitro expansion. These data come from a study of memory CD8 T cells in hepatitis C reinfection. Study-level background: Chronic HCV followed reinfection in a couple of donors who cleared primary infection. Study conclusions and caveats: With 5 or 6 donors, public clonotype conclusions could not be definitive.

TCRdb keeps only in-frame clones here, not all; method: immunoSEQ multiplex PCR. The sample records approximately 51,000 clones, about nine tenths being singletons. The source material was naive CD8+ T cells sorted from blood. V gene TRBV21-1 combines with J gene TRBJ2-7; TRBD1, as called in the table, went unchecked against the DNA. TRBV21-1 is an annotated pseudogene. This sequence was found in a young man with hepatitis C virus infection. DNA for the CDR3: TGTGCCAGACGGGACAGGGGATTCTACGAGCAGTACTTC. Translated, it gives CARRDRGFYEQYF.